These 8 T cell receptor beta chains were sequenced from one sample in a study of blood T cell repertoires in COVID-19 (dated by TCRdb to 2020 to 2022). Libraries were built with the immunoSEQ multiplex PCR assay. Sourced from immuneACCESS, this table was stored by TCRdb with only in-frame sequences that have V and J called. A share of the clones is absent; for the studies checked, an unresolved V gene accounts for under half, and the remainder has no known explanation. Across this sample there are some 110,000 clones, with roughly 72% seen only once. In total, the top ten clones hold around 6.2% of the sample. The sample taken for sequencing was peripheral blood. The receptors originated from a man aged 80 or over with COVID-19, enrolled during active disease.

This clone was observed a handful of times. This chain links TRBV5-1 with TRBJ2-6; D gene ambiguous. There are 15 residues in the CDR3. The ends were cut back, 0 bases at V and 4 bases at J, with 8 bases in the middle. Germline CDR1 SGHRS, CDR2 YFSETQ. The CDR3 region has the DNA TGCGCCAGCAGCTTGGAATGGGCAGGGGCCAACGTCCTGACTTTC. Its translation is CASSLEWAGANVLTF. The entire variable domain, with the rest obtained from reference TRBV5-1 and TRBJ2-6, is as follows: KAGVTQTPRYLIKTRGQQVTLSCSPISGHRSVSWYQQTPGQGLQFLFEYFSETQRNKGNFPGRFSGRQFSNSRSEMNVSTLELGDSALYLCASSLEWAGANVLTFGAGSRLTVL.

This clone was observed once. The CDR3 loop is CASSVRLAGGVETQYF. CDR3 nucleotides: TGTGCCAGCAGCGTGAGACTAGCGGGAGGGGTAGAGACCCAGTACTTC. The chain uses TRBV9 and TRBJ2-5; 14 bases map to TRBD2. CDR1 and CDR2 (germline): SGDLS, YYNGEE. This CDR3 has 16 residues. V gave up 2 bases and J gave up 4 bases; unmatched junction bases: 4.

This chain connects TRBV29-1 to TRBJ2-3, with D possibly being TRBD1 (5 bases). The CDR3 contains 13 residues. Trimming removed 6 bases from V and 2 bases from J, with 12 bases in between. Germline-derived CDR1 and CDR2 are SQVTM and ANQGSEA. The CDR3 sequence is CSVEVGATDTQYF. The CDR3 DNA reads as TGCAGCGTAGAGGTAGGGGCCACAGATACGCAGTATTTT.

The chain joins TRBV7-9 to TRBJ2-3, with D tentatively TRBD1 (5 bases). Germline V CDR1 and CDR2: SEHNR, FQNEAQ (reference sequence). The ends were cut back, 2 bases at V and 1 base at J, with 16 bases in the middle. The CDR3 extends over 17 amino acids. The CDR3 loop reads CASSLRGMGSRTDTQYF. The DNA of the CDR3 is TGTGCCAGCAGCTTAAGGGGTATGGGCTCACGCACAGATACGCAGTATTTT.

The chain combines TRBV19 with TRBJ2-7; 11 nucleotides align to TRBD2. V was clipped by 11 bases and J by 7 bases; unmatched bases: 13. CDR1 is LNHDA and CDR2 is SQIVND in the germline V gene (reference sequence). The CDR3 contains 14 residues. DNA for the CDR3: TGTGCCCCAGGGGCCACTAGCGGGAGTGAGGAGCAGTACTTC. It is translated as CAPGATSGSEEQYF.

V and J are TRBV28 and TRBJ1-4; TRBD1 is a possible D gene (6 bases). The CDR3 contains 15 residues. CDR1 is MDHEN, CDR2 SYDVKM, per germline. The ends were cut back, 7 bases at V and 0 bases at J, with 12 bases in the middle. CDR3 protein: CASKGVAATNEKLFF. The CDR3 DNA is TGTGCCAGCAAGGGGGTGGCTGCAACTAATGAAAAACTGTTTTTT.

This chain uses TRBV4-3 with TRBJ2-4; tentatively, D is TRBD1 (6 bases). CDR3 length: 15 amino acids. The germline V gene has CDR1 LGHNA and CDR2 YSLEER. Trimming removed 0 bases at V and 4 bases at J, with 10 bases between. The CDR3 region is CASSQDWGLKNIQYF. The DNA for the CDR3 is TGCGCCAGCAGCCAAGATTGGGGGCTTAAAAACATTCAGTACTTC.

This chain links TRBV16 with TRBJ1-1; no reliable D call. V was clipped by 4 bases and J by 0 bases, with 9 bases between them. The CDR3 covers 14 residues. Germline lookup yields CDR1 KGHSY and CDR2 FQNENV. The CDR3 sequence: CASSPRAMNTEAFF. The CDR3 coding sequence is TGTGCCAGCAGCCCGAGGGCCATGAACACTGAAGCTTTCTTT.